This T cell receptor beta chain originates from a study of blood T cell repertoires in COVID-19. Study context: There were acute and convalescent COVID-19 samples, and they came from the United States, Italy and Spain. Sample material is recorded as cDNA or gDNA derived from T cells, B-cell-depleted T cells, or PBMCs.

The CDR3 is made up of 11 amino acids. Germline-derived CDR1 and CDR2 are GTSNPN and SVGIG (reference sequence). Trimming stripped 5 bases from V and 5 bases from J, with 9 bases between. In the original analysis: Counts of nucleated cells, estimated from reference gene primer amplification, were obtained. TCRdb's table, derived via immunoSEQ multiplex PCR, lists solely in-frame clones and lacks some. V and J calls and clone size are copied from that table; D and trimming were computed from the DNA. The sample contains 15,000 to 20,000 clones, about nine tenths of which appear only once. The sequence came from a human donor in a cohort sampled during active COVID-19. The rearrangement links TRBV30 to TRBJ1-2; D ambiguous. Sequenced: peripheral blood. In nucleotides, the CDR3 is TGTGCCTGGGGAGCCAGTTATGGCTACACCTTC. It yields the protein CAWGASYGYTF.